These T cell receptor beta chains were read from a single sample in a study of T cells after posttransplantation cyclophosphamide. Profiled with immunoSEQ multiplex PCR; TCRdb holds only in-frame clones, not every one. The data show approximately 19,000 clones, about nine tenths seen once. This material consisted of PBMCs, taken after allogeneic stem cell transplant with posttransplant cyclophosphamide. All receptors derive from a female patient in her thirties or forties who received an allogeneic stem cell transplant from a related donor, was CMV-positive, and had no GVHD. Some T cells may trace back to the graft donor. Both conserved end residues are part of each CDR3. D genes are given only for firm matches. Some rows mark clone size as missing; the rest say once, few, many or name a class of expanded clone.

TRBJ2-3 TRBV11-2 19 TRBD2 NA CASSLEGASGRPLTDTQYF TGTGCCAGCAGCTTAGAAGGCGCTAGCGGGAGGCCCTTAACAGATACGCAGTATTTT
TRBJ1-5 TRBV6-5 13 NA NA CASSYREGQPQHF TGTGCCAGCAGTTACCGGGAGGGTCAGCCCCAGCATTTT
TRBJ2-5 TRBV21-1 14 NA NA CASSGTGWCETQYF TGTGCCAGCAGCGGGACAGGGTGGTGCGAGACCCAGTACTTC
TRBJ1-2 TRBV19 15 NA NA CASSIGWGTHYGYTF TGTGCCAGTAGTATCGGTTGGGGGACACACTATGGCTACACCTTC
TRBJ2-7 TRBV13 14 TRBD1 NA CASSRYRGSYEQYF TGTGCCAGCAGCAGATACAGGGGTTCCTACGAGCAGTACTTC
TRBJ2-3 TRBV21-1 16 NA NA CASSKVENSSTDTQYF TGTGCCAGCAGCAAAGTGGAGAACTCTAGCACAGATACGCAGTATTTT
TRBJ2-3 TRBV29-1 13 TRBD1 NA CSVGHRGTDTQYF TGCAGCGTCGGGCACAGGGGAACAGATACGCAGTATTTT
TRBJ2-3 TRBV30 13 NA once CAWRRDSTDTQYF TGTGCCTGGAGGCGGGATAGCACAGATACGCAGTATTTT
TRBJ2-2 TRBV6-5 16 NA NA CASSYSSQSNTGELFF TGTGCCAGCAGTTACTCGTCACAGTCGAACACCGGGGAGCTGTTTTTT
TRBJ2-1 TRBV6-5 15 TRBD2 NA CASRIHAGENNEQFF TGTGCCAGCCGTATTCACGCGGGAGAGAACAATGAGCAGTTCTTC
TRBJ2-5 TRBV5-1 14 NA NA CASSTQQGEETQYF TGCGCCAGCAGCACCCAACAGGGAGAAGAGACCCAGTACTTC
TRBJ1-1 TRBV30 15 NA NA CAWSRVEILNTEAFF TGTGCCTGGAGTCGTGTGGAGATTCTGAACACTGAAGCTTTCTTT
TRBJ2-1 TRBV7-9 13 NA once CASSFPGRNEQFF TGTGCCAGCAGCTTTCCCGGTCGCAATGAGCAGTTCTTC
TRBJ2-3 TRBV7-2 14 NA NA CASTPSRSGDTQYF TGTGCCAGCACCCCCTCGCGGAGCGGGGATACGCAGTATTTT
TRBJ1-5 TRBV2 15 NA once CASRGGRALNQPQHF TGTGCCAGCAGAGGCGGCAGGGCCCTCAATCAGCCCCAGCATTTT